This T cell receptor beta chain is from a study of cytomegalovirus exposure and HLA in healthy donors (dated by TCRdb to about 2017). About the investigation overall: According to an earlier analysis of several hundred of the donors, about 190 million T cells yielded 117 million unique TCR beta sequences and 276 Gb of sequence data. The study aimed to test whether signatures of past pathogen exposure could be identified by cataloging public T cell receptors. A later analysis re-analyzed previously published TCR beta repertoires from several hundred donors and added high-resolution HLA genotyping to study TCR occurrence patterns. Every discovery cohort repertoire had been produced on one sequencing platform. On average, roughly 250,000 unique TCR beta nucleotide sequences were sequenced per donor among a few hundred genotyped donors of the cohort, with around 19% of those sequences being non-productive. A later genetic analysis used genome-wide SNP genotypes for about 65% of the 666 donors, treating that subset as a discovery cohort. A separate validation cohort of 100 to 150 different subjects was used in addition to the approximately 640-subject first cohort. The number of donors typed differed by locus, with about 629-630 for A, B, C, DRB1 and DQB1, approximately 500 for DQA1, 600 to 610 for DPA1, and some 470 for DPB1. Because of strong linkage in the cohort, four or five DR-DQ haplotypes were treated as single units for association and clustering. Class I and class II HLA loci were covered by the typing at four-digit resolution. To predict cytomegalovirus infection status, the study combined high-throughput TCR immunosequencing, statistical association of individual TCRs with disease status, and machine learning. The genetic ancestry cluster associated with self-reported Caucasian donors included 80% to 90% of the 300 to 450 genotyped donors. An early release covering 500 to 750 HLA-typed donors comprised 250 to 350 gigabases of sequencing data and tens of millions of unique TCR sequences. Donor age, sex, ethnicity and CMV serostatus were compiled alongside the repertoire data. The later analysis used no new phenotypic data to find candidate immune exposures, relying instead on TCR beta sequences and their occurrence across donors. The study used immunosequencing to profile the T cell repertoires of several hundred subjects and linked those repertoires to cytomegalovirus serostatus. To decide whether each TCR beta V gene segment behaved as functional or pseudogenic, an earlier analysis of over 500 of the donors relied on high-throughput TCR beta sequencing. The investigation overall reported the following: Presence/absence analyses assumed roughly uniform sequencing depth across donors, an assumption that may not hold. Because HLA typing was missing for some donors at each locus, association tests included only the typed subset. In a later analysis, TCR association rates were found to vary across HLA loci, with the most associated TCRs seen for DRB1 alleles and the fewest for HLA-C alleles. A further reported finding was that TCR beta sequences accurately predicted the HLA-A and HLA-B alleles for most subjects in the first cohort. The study listed approximately 150 TCR beta chains as associated with cytomegalovirus. In vitro tests confirmed that a few of the cytomegalovirus-associated TCR beta chains recognize cytomegalovirus antigens. A later genetic analysis reported fewer N-insertions in productive TCRs among donors in an Asian-associated ancestry cluster than the approximately 700-donor mean. Linkage disequilibrium might explain the correlated functional status among segregating V segments, but an unknown experimental factor could not be excluded. Specific HLA alleles were associated with 18,000 or so TCR beta sequences at a false discovery rate of 0.05 in a later analysis. Some IMGT-functional V segments, including TRBV6-2 and TRBV6-3, could not be distinguished by the 87-base-pair reads and were therefore excluded. Across donors, most TCR sequences were observed very rarely, whereas some public TCRs were present in many individuals. The sequencing pipeline was judged likely to have produced a cluster of highly shared sequence variants as a technical artifact. Compared with equally common non-associated chains, HLA-associated TCR beta chains in a later analysis were more clonally expanded and had lower generation probabilities. The earlier analysis of nearly 600 of the donors excluded roughly 17 rarely observed V segments, including chromosome 9 orphons, because counts were too low. The authors suggested that the approach could potentially be generalized to other disease states and immunological phenotypes. Assigning TCR associations to individual alleles was difficult when HLA alleles, especially DR and DQ, strongly co-occurred. CMV serostatus was the only immune exposure information available for the cohort. A later analysis reported that several top co-occurrence clusters appeared linked to parvovirus B19, influenza, CMV and Epstein-Barr virus. The classifier was reported to diagnose cytomegalovirus status with high specificity and sensitivity in both the original cohort and the validation cohort. According to a later analysis, most CMV-associated TCR beta chains appeared to be HLA-restricted, and the HLA associations seemed to be driven largely by CMV exposure. In an earlier analysis of 587 of the donors, most TCR beta V segments appeared in productive rearrangements about 87% or about 30% of the time, broadly matching IMGT annotations. In a later genetic analysis, a missense DCLRE1C variant was associated with V-gene and J-gene trimming of TCR beta chains, and the association was replicated in an independent cohort. In this cohort, only TCR beta chains were sequenced, and detectable features were limited by the absence of alpha or paired-chain data.

The library was prepared using the immunoSEQ multiplex PCR assay. For the multiplex PCR, a mixture combining 60 forward primers for TCR Vbeta segments and 13 reverse primers for TCR Jbeta segments was used. Amplification of the CDR3 region of rearranged TCR beta genes was performed with a multiplex PCR assay on genomic DNA. On the Illumina HiSeq System, the amplified TCR beta libraries were sequenced as 87-base-pair reads. From the authors' description of their analysis: In a later analysis, approximately 74 million unique TCR beta chains were counted across the approximately 640 repertoires, and approximately 9.9 million of these chains were shared by at least two donors. To remove PCR and sequencing errors, raw reads were error-corrected and collapsed into unique sequences using a nearest-neighbor algorithm that merged closely related sequences. Alignment of CDR3 sequences to IMGT reference sequences was used to assign V, D and J gene segments. Each retained sequence needed at least a six-nucleotide match to both a V gene segment and a J gene segment. A rearrangement was called productive if the CDR3 had no stop codons and remained in frame with V and J, and every other rearrangement was called non-productive. CDR3 was defined by IMGT convention, running from the second conserved V-encoded cysteine to the conserved J-encoded phenylalanine. In an earlier analysis of just under 600 of the donors, sequences lacking an unambiguous match to a single V gene segment were excluded. In an earlier analysis of 587 of the donors, V segments were called functional above 56.7% productive rearrangements and were called segregating when the between-donor standard deviation exceeded 5%. To diagnose cytomegalovirus status from the catalog of TCR beta chain sequences, a statistical classification framework was built. V and J gene assignment, in a later analysis, came from comparing TCR nucleotide sequences with IMGT/GENE-DB human TR gene sequences. The TCRdist pipeline was used in a later analysis to assign CDR3 sequences and most-parsimonious VDJ recombination scenarios. In a later analysis, each TCR beta chain was defined by its CDR3 amino acid sequence together with its V-gene family, and reads without a unique V-gene family were excluded. A later analysis removed several hundred highly shared, low-generation-probability nucleotide sequences to deal with suspected cross-contamination and a sequencing artifact. A later analysis calculated a clonal expansion index for each public chain from normalized within-repertoire ranks of inferred template counts. A later analysis computed generation probabilities with a VDJ recombination model fitted to out-of-frame rearrangements, and checked the results against IGoR. A later analysis scored TCR-TCR, TCR-HLA and TCR-CMV co-occurrence with hypergeometric tests, applying a repertoire-size bias correction to TCR pairs. False discovery rates were estimated in a later analysis by permuting HLA or CMV assignments 20 times. In a later analysis, co-occurring TCRs were grouped using DBSCAN, and TCRdist sequence similarity was added for clustering within HLA-allele-positive subsets. Co-occurrence clustering excluded repertoires with fewer than 30,000 or more than 120,000 public chains, plus five with anomalous nucleotide sharing. What TCRdb holds here is the immuneACCESS table cut down to in-frame rearrangements. Part of the clones is not present; checked against another copy, under half of the missing clones reflect an unresolved V gene, and the others are unexplained. That table supplies the V and J calls and clone size; D and trimming were determined from the DNA. Recorded for this sample are 140,000 to 150,000 clones; roughly 87% of them occurred a single time. 0.51% of the sample is held by the ten biggest clonotypes.

Taken from cysteine to phenylalanine, the CDR3 has 13 residues. Only the CDR3 portion is preserved as DNA: 39 bases, with reading frame beginning at the first base. Deletion took 6 bases off V and 5 bases off J, with a span of 12 bases between the germline ends. The germline V gene gives CDR1 as MDHEN and CDR2 as SYDVKM. This clone was detected only once. The antigen it recognizes is unknown. No base quality information exists; no much larger clone differs at one position. In total, 500 to 700 healthy bone marrow donors made up the cohort. At the time of sampling, every cohort member was nominally healthy, though immune exposures that went unrecorded were likely present. The donor tested CMV seronegative, placing the donor among the approximately 400 seronegative members of the cohort. A peripheral blood sample was collected from each donor, and TCR beta sequencing was performed on peripheral blood mononuclear cells. The Qiagen DNeasy Blood Extraction Kit was used to extract genomic DNA from the blood cell samples.

The chain joins TRBV28 to TRBJ2-3; TRBD2 is perhaps the D gene, given 5 matching bases. This TCR was recovered from a woman aged 40 to 55 in good health and CMV-seronegative. Sequenced: PBMCs. The CDR3 amino acid sequence is: CASSPNEGDTQYF. The nucleotide sequence reads TGTGCCAGCAGCCCCAATGAGGGAGATACGCAGTATTTT.